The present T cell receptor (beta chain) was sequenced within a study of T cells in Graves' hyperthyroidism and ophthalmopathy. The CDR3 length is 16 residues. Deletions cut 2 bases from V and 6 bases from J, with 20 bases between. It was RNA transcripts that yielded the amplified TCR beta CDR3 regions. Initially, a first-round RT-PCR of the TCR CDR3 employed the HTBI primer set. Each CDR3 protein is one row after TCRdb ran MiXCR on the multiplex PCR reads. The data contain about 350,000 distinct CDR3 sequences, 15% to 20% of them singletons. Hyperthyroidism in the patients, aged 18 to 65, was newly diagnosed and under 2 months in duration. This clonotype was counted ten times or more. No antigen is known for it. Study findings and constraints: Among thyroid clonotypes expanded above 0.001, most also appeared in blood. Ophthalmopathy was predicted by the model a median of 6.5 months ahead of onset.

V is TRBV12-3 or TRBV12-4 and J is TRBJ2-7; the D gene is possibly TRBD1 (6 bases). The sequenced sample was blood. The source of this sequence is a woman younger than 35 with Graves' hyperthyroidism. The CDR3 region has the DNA TGTGCCAGCAGTTTATATCGTCGGGTAGGGGGTAGCGAGCAGTACTTC. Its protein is CASSLYRRVGGSEQYF.